This T cell receptor beta chain was recorded in a study of early stage breast cancer tumors. Produced via immunoSEQ multiplex PCR; TCRdb's table is partial and in-frame only. The sample gives 5,000 to 6,500 clones, roughly 73% of which show up once; approximately 10% is in the top ten. With 0 bases removed from V and 4 bases from J, the gap between germline ends came to 15 bases. This CDR3 contains 16 residues. Germline CDR1 is LGHNA and CDR2 is YNFKEQ. On this clone: The antigen remains undetermined.

Study findings and constraints: Comparing each tissue with blood distinguished tumor from normal in 14 of 16 patients.

Sequenced material: normal breast tissue next to the tumor. The chain employs TRBV4-2 and TRBJ2-5, with D perhaps matching TRBD2 (5 bases). The TCR comes from a person aged 40-50 years with breast cancer. The chain's CDR3 is CASSQDRGSPVETQYF. The DNA for the CDR3 is TGTGCCAGCAGCCAAGATAGAGGGAGCCCCGTAGAGACCCAGTACTTC.